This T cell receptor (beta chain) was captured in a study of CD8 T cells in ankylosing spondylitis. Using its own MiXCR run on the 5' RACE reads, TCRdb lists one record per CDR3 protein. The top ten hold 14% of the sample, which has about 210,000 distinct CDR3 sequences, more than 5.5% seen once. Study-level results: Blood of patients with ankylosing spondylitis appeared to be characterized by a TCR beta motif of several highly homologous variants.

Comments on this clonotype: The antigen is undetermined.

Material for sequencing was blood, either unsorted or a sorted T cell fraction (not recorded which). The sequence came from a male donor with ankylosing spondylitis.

This CDR3 reads CAISEPGTGYGYTF. The CDR3 DNA sequence: TGTGCCATCAGTGAGCCCGGGACGGGCTATGGCTACACCTTC. The chain uses TRBV10-3 and TRBJ1-2; D might be TRBD1 (5 bases). Germline CDR1 reads ENHRY; CDR2 reads SYGVKD. With 2 bases removed from V and 4 bases from J, the gap between germline ends came to 11 bases. The length of the CDR3 is 14 residues.